This TCR beta chain emerged from a study of blood T cell repertoires in COVID-19. Study information: Collection of acute and convalescent COVID-19 samples took place in the United States, Italy and Spain.

Authors' methods: Amplification of reference gene primers provided the estimated nucleated cell counts. The protocol was immunoSEQ multiplex PCR, while the TCRdb copy is restricted to in-frame clones and leaves out a portion. V, J and clone size are those of that table, while D and trimming were read from the DNA. The sample lists around 330,000 clones; approximately 88% were seen once. CDR1 is SEHNR, CDR2 FQNEAQ, per germline (reference sequence). The V gene lost 5 bases and the J gene lost 6 bases, with 9 bases spanning the gap. This CDR3 region has 12 residues. The V and J genes are TRBV7-9 and TRBJ2-3; perhaps TRBD1 as D (6 bases). This receptor was taken from a woman aged 25 to 39 with COVID-19, enrolled during active disease. Sequenced: peripheral blood. This CDR3 is CASSMGADTQYF. The CDR3 DNA reads as TGTGCCAGCAGCATGGGGGCGGATACGCAGTATTTT.